A selection of T cell receptor beta chains follows, all from one sample in a study of identical twins. TCRdb re-called the 5' RACE reads through MiXCR, storing one row per CDR3 protein. Of under 1 million distinct CDR3 sequences in the sample, around 12% are singletons; the top ten hold around 1.5%. This sample also belongs to another study, concerning yellow fever vaccine responses in identical twins.

Sequenced: PBMCs. The receptors were sampled from a woman aged 18-29 years in good health. Each CDR3 is given with its conserved first and last residue. The order of the fields is V gene, clone size, J gene, CDR3 length, CDR3 protein. Clone sizes are given selectively: once, few, many, or a class where the clone is expanded.

>TRBV5-6|-|TRBJ2-7|18
CASSSGPGTATLAYEQYF
>TRBV19|-|TRBJ2-1|15
CASSIAGEGYNEQFF
>TRBV18|few|TRBJ2-5|11
CASSREIPQYF
>TRBV29-1|once|TRBJ2-1|13
CSVAVAGAGEQFF
>TRBV20-1|-|TRBJ2-3|14
CSARPGTGGGTQYF
>TRBV2|few|TRBJ2-7|14
CASSELTAFWEQYF
>TRBV15|few|TRBJ1-5|16
CATSRGGQVGDQPQHF
>TRBV6-5|many|TRBJ2-1|15
CASSWTGGVYNEQFF
>TRBV5-1|many|TRBJ1-1|15
CASSLGGVIRAEAFF
>TRBV29-1|many|TRBJ2-5|12
CSVGHIQETQYF
>TRBV12-3/TRBV12-4|-|TRBJ1-4|12
CASSNRAEKLFF
>TRBV12-3/TRBV12-4|many|TRBJ1-1|13
CASRPALNTEAFF
>TRBV7-8|-|TRBJ2-5|16
CASSFLQGRGQETQYF
>TRBV7-6|-|TRBJ2-6|15
CASSPTGYGANVLTF
>TRBV24-1|few|TRBJ2-1|16
CATSDWTTKGGNEQFF
>TRBV11-2|-|TRBJ2-5|18
CASSPRTSGTLGQETQYF
>TRBV15|few|TRBJ2-3|16
CATSRVGSSEGDTQYF
>TRBV6-1|-|TRBJ2-4|18
CASSELGSGALAKNIQYF
>TRBV6-1|-|TRBJ2-2|15
CASSERTASVGELFF
>TRBV11-2|few|TRBJ1-1|14
CASSSIWGIGEAFF
>TRBV3-1|-|TRBJ2-1|16
CASSQDPSGVYNEQFF
>TRBV5-5|-|TRBJ2-1|18
CASSFSGLMPRPLNEQFF
>TRBV5-6|few|TRBJ1-6|17
CASSLSVTGLYNSPLHF
>TRBV29-1|many|TRBJ2-1|11
CSVVLQGVKFF
>TRBV20-1|-|TRBJ1-2|13
CSAPRDIDYGYTF
>TRBV18|-|TRBJ2-3|18
CASSPPMIIPPSTDTQYF
>TRBV20-1|few|TRBJ2-5|15
CSAIRQGGDQETQYF